These T cell receptor beta chains were read from a single sample in a study of T cell responses to AZD1222 COVID-19 vaccine. The table came from immunoSEQ multiplex PCR; TCRdb's copy has only in-frame clones and leaves some out. The sample shows fewer than 85,000 clones, approximately 90% of them seen only once. Sequences were derived from peripheral blood, sampled on day 0 of AZD1222 vaccination. Receptors originate from an adult in good health. Both conserved end residues are part of each CDR3. Each record gives: D gene, V gene, clone size, J gene, CDR3 DNA, CDR3 protein. D genes are given only for firm matches. Clone size appears in some rows only: once, few, many, or a class for an expanded clone.

>.|TRBV5-1|once|TRBJ1-3
TGCGCCAGCAGCCCTGGGGGGGGCGGTGGAAACACCATATATTTT
CASSPGGGGGNTIYF
>TRBD2|TRBV4-3|.|TRBJ2-7
TGCGCCAGCAGCCAACAGCTAGCGGGGGCCTCCTACGAGCAGTACTTC
CASSQQLAGASYEQYF
>.|TRBV5-4|.|TRBJ2-3
TGTGCCAGCAGCTTGGCGGGGGGCCCGGATACGCAGTATTTT
CASSLAGGPDTQYF
>.|TRBV3-1/TRBV3-2|.|TRBJ2-7
TGTGCCAGCAGCCGTAGCTCACTAACCTACGAGCAGTACTTC
CASSRSSLTYEQYF
>.|TRBV19|.|TRBJ1-2
TGTGCCAGTAGTAAAATGCAGGCAGCTAACTATGGCTACACCTTC
CASSKMQAANYGYTF
>TRBD2|TRBV7-6|.|TRBJ2-7
TGTGCCAGCAGCGAGCGGGGGAGCTTTTACGAGCAGTACTTC
CASSERGSFYEQYF
>.|TRBV9|.|TRBJ2-7
TGTGCCAGCAGCCCAAACCAAGGGTCCCGCTTCTACGAGCAGTACTTC
CASSPNQGSRFYEQYF
>.|TRBV7-2|once|TRBJ1-1
TGTGCCAGCAGCTTAGGAATCCGAGGGACTGAAGCTTTCTTT
CASSLGIRGTEAFF
>.|TRBV6-5|.|TRBJ1-4
TGTGCCAGCACCGTTCACGGGGGGACTAATGAAAAACTGTTTTTT
CASTVHGGTNEKLFF
>.|TRBV11-3|.|TRBJ1-6
TGTGCCAGCAGCTCGGGACGGTTT
CASSSGRF
>TRBD2|TRBV28|few|TRBJ2-7
TGTGCCAGCAGCGGGGGGGACTACAACCCGCTCGAGCAGTACTTC
CASSGGDYNPLEQYF
>TRBD2|TRBV7-9|.|TRBJ2-2
TGTGCCAGCCGGGGTCGAGCGGGGGTCGCCGGGGAGCTGTTTTTT
CASRGRAGVAGELFF
>TRBD2|TRBV7-9|.|TRBJ2-7
TGTGCCAGCAGCTTGCCCGGGACTAGATACGAGCAGTACTTC
CASSLPGTRYEQYF
>TRBD2|TRBV19|.|TRBJ2-2
TGTGCCAGTAGTATAGATTTAGCGGGGGGGCAAGCCGGGGAGCTGTTTTTT
CASSIDLAGGQAGELFF
>TRBD2|TRBV6-6|.|TRBJ2-1
TGTGCCAGCAGTTCTCTAGCGGTCCCATCTTACAATGAGCAGTTCTTC
CASSSLAVPSYNEQFF
>.|TRBV30|.|TRBJ2-1
TGTGCCTGCTTCTTCGGCACTGAGCAGTTCTTC
CACFFGTEQFF
>TRBD1|TRBV7-3|.|TRBJ2-7
TGTGCCAGCAGGCCGGGACAGCCTCCCTACGAGCAGTACTTC
CASRPGQPPYEQYF
>TRBD1|TRBV4-2|.|TRBJ1-6
TGTGCCAGCAGCCAAGTTAGACAGGGGGATTCACCCCTCCACTTT
CASSQVRQGDSPLHF
>.|TRBV30|.|TRBJ1-4
TGTGCCTGGAGTGTTACCGCTAATGAAAAACTGTTTTTT
CAWSVTANEKLFF
>TRBD2|TRBV11-3|.|TRBJ2-5
TGTGCCAGCAGCCCGACTAGCGGGGGGGCCGGGGAGACCCAGTACTTC
CASSPTSGGAGETQYF
>.|TRBV7-9|.|TRBJ1-1
TGTGCCAGCAGCTTAGGATGGGAGAATGCTTTCTTT
CASSLGWENAFF
>TRBD1|TRBV6-1|.|TRBJ1-2
TGTGCCAGCAGTGACGGCAGGGGGCGTCCCCGCCACTATGGCTACACCTTC
CASSDGRGRPRHYGYTF
>.|TRBV6-5|.|TRBJ1-1
TGTGCCAGCAGTTACTCGAAGGTGAACACTGAAGCTTTCTTT
CASSYSKVNTEAFF
>TRBD1|TRBV19|.|TRBJ1-2
TGTGCCACATCCGGGACAGGAACCCGCTATGGCTACACCTTC
CATSGTGTRYGYTF
>.|TRBV28|once|TRBJ1-1
TGTGCCAGCAGTTTTAATCGAGGGACTGAAGCTTTCTTT
CASSFNRGTEAFF
>TRBD2|TRBV27|.|TRBJ2-4
TGTGCCAGCAGTCCCGCCGCGGGAGGGGGAAACATTCAGTACTTC
CASSPAAGGGNIQYF
>.|TRBV7-2|.|TRBJ2-3
TGTGCCAGCAGCTTATACAGCACAGATACGCAGTATTTT
CASSLYSTDTQYF
>.|TRBV15|once|TRBJ1-2
TGTGCCACCAGCCTGAACGGGCGCGATAACTATGGCTACACCTTC
CATSLNGRDNYGYTF
>.|TRBV5-8|.|TRBJ1-2
TGTGCCAGCAGCTTGGTTAGCCCGAAGGGCTACACCTTC
CASSLVSPKGYTF
>TRBD2|TRBV27|once|TRBJ2-2
TGTGCCAGCAGTTTAGCGGGAGGAGGGGAGCTGTTTTTT
CASSLAGGGELFF
>.|TRBV7-2|.|TRBJ2-3
TGTGCCAGCAGCTTAGAGCCCTTCGGGACAGATACGCAGTATTTT
CASSLEPFGTDTQYF
>.|TRBV29-1|.|TRBJ2-1
TGCAGCGTCCGGAACAATGAGCAGTTCTTC
CSVRNNEQFF
>.|TRBV2|.|TRBJ1-1
TGTGCCAGCACCTCACACAGTGCAGCCCTGAACACTGAAGCTTTCTTT
CASTSHSAALNTEAFF
>TRBD1|TRBV11-2|.|TRBJ1-1
TGTGCCAGCAGCCAAAGGGACAGGGTGAACACTGAAGCTTTCTTT
CASSQRDRVNTEAFF
>.|TRBV28|.|TRBJ1-5
TGTGCCAGCAGTGGGGGGACATTCGATCAGCCCCAGCATTTT
CASSGGTFDQPQHF
>TRBD2|TRBV6-1|.|TRBJ2-4
TGTGCCAGCAGTGAAAGGGACTACGGCCAATGGAACATTCAGTACTTC
CASSERDYGQWNIQYF
>.|TRBV11-2|.|TRBJ1-6
TGTGCCAGCAGCTCCAGGGTCGCTAATTCACCCCTCCACTTT
CASSSRVANSPLHF
>TRBD2|TRBV28|.|TRBJ2-1
TGTGCCAGCAGTTCTGGACTAGCGGGCCCTGAGAATGAGCAGTTCTTC
CASSSGLAGPENEQFF
>TRBD1|TRBV6-6|once|TRBJ2-7
TGTGCCACCCGGGACAGTTCCTACGAGCAGTACTTC
CATRDSSYEQYF
>.|TRBV9|once|TRBJ2-7
TGTGCCAGCAGCTCGATTGGGTCCGAGCAGTACTTC
CASSSIGSEQYF
>.|TRBV4-1|.|TRBJ1-3
TGCGCCAGCAGCCAAGACTGGGGTCTTGGAAACACCATATATTTT
CASSQDWGLGNTIYF
>.|TRBV2|.|TRBJ1-1
TGTGCCAGGGCCAGGGGCCGGGGAAAGGTTGAAGCTTTCTTT
CARARGRGKVEAFF